This TCR beta chain was observed in a study of T cells in pancreatic ductal adenocarcinoma. Surgery without prior neoadjuvant therapy was the treatment of the selected pancreatic ductal adenocarcinoma patients. Germline CDR1 is MRHNA and CDR2 is SNTAGT. Trimming stripped 3 bases from V and 2 bases from J, with 11 bases between. The CDR3 loop spans 15 amino acids. General study findings and limits: Comparisons of tumor and blood clonality may show falsely lower tumor diversity. Tumor and blood clonality did not differ significantly, about 0.11 versus 0.072. Results skew toward the minority of patients with early-stage disease. Compared with tumor, blood showed more total productive templates and about 8-fold more clonotypes.

With respect to this clone: Its matching antigen is unknown.

Using immunoSEQ multiplex PCR, the repertoire was profiled, and TCRdb retains in-frame clones only, with some absent. Found here are over 100,000 clones, 90% to 95% of them singletons; the top ten hold less than 4%. V is TRBV6-4 and J is TRBJ2-1; perhaps TRBD2 as D (5 bases). The material sequenced was PBMCs. The receptor was derived from a human donor with pancreatic ductal adenocarcinoma. The CDR3 coding sequence is TGTGCCAGCAGTGAGGTAAGCGGACCCTACAATGAGCAGTTCTTC. It specifies CASSEVSGPYNEQFF.